The rows below give T cell receptor beta chains drawn from one sample of a study of cytomegalovirus exposure and HLA in healthy donors. Sequencing was performed with immunoSEQ multiplex PCR; in TCRdb, only in-frame clones are kept and a portion is missing. This sample carries 150,000 to 200,000 clones, around 74% of them seen once, and the ten largest clones take 2.5% to 3.5%. Sequencing was performed on PBMCs. These receptors were obtained from a female donor in good health and CMV-seronegative. Both conserved end residues are part of each CDR3. D genes are given only for firm matches. A clone size is listed for some rows: how often the clone was seen (once, few, many), or a class if it is expanded.

>NA|NA|TRBV9|TRBJ2-7
CASSETPYGAAGPGEQYF
TGTGCCAGCAGTGAGACTCCCTATGGAGCGGCGGGGCCCGGTGAGCAGTACTTC
>once|NA|TRBV5-5|TRBJ1-5
CASRTDVGNQPQHF
TGTGCCAGTCGGACTGACGTCGGGAATCAGCCCCAGCATTTT
>NA|TRBD2|TRBV2|TRBJ2-1
CASRLAGGLYNEQFF
TGTGCCAGCAGACTAGCGGGGGGTTTATACAATGAGCAGTTCTTC
>NA|NA|TRBV28|TRBJ2-2
CASTRGRNTGELFF
TGTGCCAGCACCAGGGGTCGGAACACCGGGGAGCTGTTTTTT
>NA|TRBD1|TRBV29-1|TRBJ1-1
CSVEDLLQGARGMNTEAFF
TGCAGCGTTGAAGATCTCCTACAGGGGGCGCGGGGAATGAACACTGAAGCTTTCTTT
>NA|TRBD2|TRBV2|TRBJ2-2
CASSKLAGDTGELFF
TGTGCCAGCAGCAAACTAGCGGGGGACACCGGGGAGCTGTTTTTT
>NA|NA|TRBV14|TRBJ2-3
CASSQGLVRDTDTQYF
TGTGCCAGCAGCCAAGGACTAGTCAGGGACACAGATACGCAGTATTTT
>NA|NA|TRBV25-1|TRBJ1-5
CASSGGRNYSNQPQHF
TGTGCCAGCAGTGGGGGCAGAAATTATAGCAATCAGCCCCAGCATTTT
>NA|TRBD1|TRBV5-1|TRBJ2-1
CASSLQGAYNEQFF
TGCGCCAGCAGCTTACAGGGGGCCTACAATGAGCAGTTCTTC
>NA|TRBD2|TRBV19|TRBJ2-7
CASSMASGSSYEQYF
TGTGCCAGTAGTATGGCTAGCGGGAGCTCCTACGAGCAGTACTTC
>few|TRBD1|TRBV5-6|TRBJ2-7
CASSSQGAVSYEQYF
TGTGCCAGCAGCAGCCAGGGGGCTGTCTCCTACGAGCAGTACTTC
>NA|NA|TRBV5-1|TRBJ2-7
CASSLALDSYEQYF
TGCGCCAGCAGCTTGGCCTTGGACAGCTACGAGCAGTACTTC
>NA|NA|TRBV19|TRBJ1-4
CASSYRDVGEKLFF
TGTGCCAGTAGCTACAGGGACGTAGGGGAAAAACTGTTTTTT
>NA|TRBD2|TRBV7-9|TRBJ2-3
CASSWRSGGASDTQYF
TGTGCCAGCAGCTGGAGAAGCGGGGGGGCCTCAGATACGCAGTATTTT
>NA|TRBD1|TRBV6-4|TRBJ1-2
CASARTPGTGGEGYTF
TGTGCCAGCGCAAGGACTCCCGGGACAGGGGGTGAAGGCTACACCTTC
>NA|NA|TRBV9|TRBJ1-3
CASSAGHIDGNTIYF
TGTGCCAGCAGCGCGGGTCATATAGATGGAAACACCATATATTTT
>NA|TRBD1|TRBV19|TRBJ1-1
CASSIKDRGTEAFF
TGTGCCAGTAGTATAAAGGACAGGGGAACTGAAGCTTTCTTT
>NA|NA|TRBV4-1|TRBJ1-6
CASSQEVPRAIESPLHF
TGCGCCAGCAGCCAAGAAGTCCCCAGGGCTATTGAATCACCCCTCCACTTT
>NA|TRBD1|TRBV7-2|TRBJ1-4
CASSLLGTENEKLFF
TGTGCCAGCAGCTTATTAGGGACAGAAAATGAAAAACTGTTTTTT
>NA|NA|TRBV14|TRBJ2-3
CASSQELPPTGTQYF
TGTGCCAGCAGCCAAGAGCTTCCCCCCACGGGTACGCAGTATTTT
>NA|TRBD1|TRBV30|TRBJ2-7
CAWSSGQGAHEQYF
TGTGCCTGGAGTTCGGGACAGGGGGCCCACGAGCAGTACTTC
>NA|TRBD2|TRBV5-1|TRBJ2-7
CASSAPGLAYEQYF
TGCGCCAGCAGCGCACCGGGACTAGCCTACGAGCAGTACTTC
>NA|TRBD1|TRBV27|TRBJ2-3
CASRQGALDTQYF
TGTGCCAGCAGACAGGGGGCGTTAGATACGCAGTATTTT
>NA|NA|TRBV18|TRBJ2-7
CASSPDSEPYEQYF
TGTGCCAGCTCACCGGACTCGGAGCCCTACGAGCAGTACTTC
>NA|NA|TRBV5-1|TRBJ2-3
CASSLQGPSTDTQYF
TGCGCCAGCAGCTTACAGGGCCCAAGCACAGATACGCAGTATTTT
>NA|NA|TRBV10-1|TRBJ1-5
CASSPECRVNQPQHF
TGCGCCAGCAGCCCTGAGTGCAGGGTCAACCAGCCCCAGCATTTT
>NA|NA|TRBV7-9|TRBJ1-1
CASSAPAGTNTEAFF
TGTGCCAGCAGCGCCCCGGCGGGAACGAACACTGAAGCTTTCTTT
>NA|NA|TRBV19|TRBJ1-1
CASSIRRDTEAFF
TGTGCCAGTAGTATAAGGAGGGACACTGAAGCTTTCTTT
>few|NA|TRBV5-4|TRBJ1-2
CASSQDRNYGYTF
TGTGCCAGCAGCCAAGACAGGAACTATGGCTACACCTTC
>few|TRBD2|TRBV29-1|TRBJ2-7
CSVELAAPYEQYF
TGCAGCGTTGAACTAGCGGCTCCCTACGAGCAGTACTTC
>NA|NA|TRBV9|TRBJ1-1
CASSVEEWTEAFF
TGTGCCAGCAGCGTAGAAGAGTGGACTGAAGCTTTCTTT
>NA|NA|TRBV7-2|TRBJ1-2
CASSPILANYGYTF
TGTGCCAGCAGCCCGATCTTAGCTAACTATGGCTACACCTTC
>NA|TRBD1|TRBV28|TRBJ1-1
CASSLQGRVAFF
TGTGCCAGCAGTCTACAGGGGCGGGTCGCTTTCTTT
>NA|NA|TRBV27|TRBJ2-7
CASSLLDLPYEQYF
TGTGCCAGCAGTTTATTAGATCTTCCCTACGAGCAGTACTTC
>few|TRBD2|TRBV19|TRBJ2-2
CASSIGLAGTGELFF
TGTGCCAGTAGTATCGGGCTAGCGGGAACAGGGGAGCTGTTTTTT
>NA|NA|TRBV4-1|TRBJ2-4
CASSQEGGGNIQYF
TGCGCCAGCAGCCAAGAGGGGGGAGGAAACATTCAGTACTTC
>once|TRBD1|TRBV2|TRBJ1-3
CASSPVTGSLLGNTIYF
TGTGCCAGCAGTCCGGTGACAGGGTCCCTCCTAGGAAACACCATATATTTT
>NA|NA|TRBV5-1|TRBJ1-6
CASSFVGGTLLPLHF
TGCGCCAGCAGCTTCGTCGGGGGAACCCTTTTGCCCCTCCACTTT